One and the same sample provided the 16 T cell receptor beta chains below, sequenced in a study of T-cell reconstitution after alpha-beta-depleted transplantation in children. Preparation of the TCRbeta library used unique molecular identifiers. TCRdb reprocessed the PCR reads via MiXCR and lists one record per CDR3 protein. The sample lists approximately 88,000 distinct CDR3 sequences; less than 15% were seen once. Sequenced here: PBMCs from the stem cell graft donor, sampled from the stem cell graft. These TCRs come from a human donor who donated a stem cell graft to a child with inherited bone marrow failure.

As for this clonotype: Its ends do not fully match the called genes, so a read error is possible. The chain links TRBV20-1 to TRBJ2-7; no firm D call. This CDR3 has 15 residues. Germline V gene data show CDR1 as DFQATT and CDR2 as SNEGSKA (reference sequence). CDR3: CCARDSQASSYEQYF. The CDR3 DNA sequence: TGCTGTGCTAGAGATTCCCAGGCCAGCTCCTACGAGCAGTACTTC.

This clonotype was observed at least ten times. The chain employs TRBV5-1 and TRBJ1-4; D is unclear. The V gene lost 5 bases and the J gene lost 6 bases, with 11 bases spanning the gap. Germline V gene sequence: CDR1 SGHRS, CDR2 YFSETQ. This CDR3 has 13 residues. The CDR3, as DNA: TGCGCCAGCAGATCGCCCGCGGATGAAAAACTGTTTTTT. Its translation is CASRSPADEKLFF.

This clonotype was detected many times. This chain connects TRBV9 to TRBJ1-1; possibly TRBD1 for D (6 bases). The CDR3 runs 15 residues. Trimming removed 2 bases from V and 7 bases from J, with 18 bases in between. Per germline, CDR1 SGDLS and CDR2 YYNGEE. CDR3 protein: CASSVGPETGGEAFF. As DNA, the CDR3 is TGTGCCAGCAGCGTCGGGCCGGAGACAGGAGGTGAAGCTTTCTTT.

This clonotype was detected many times. One end of the junction fails to match germline, which may point to a read error. The chain uses TRBV5-1 and TRBJ2-7; D perhaps matches TRBD1 (5 bases). Germline CDR1 and CDR2: SGHRS and YFSETQ. The CDR3 runs 14 residues. CDR3 region: CASSLAASGYEHYF. CDR3 coding DNA: TGCGCCAGCAGCTTGGCCGCCTCAGGGTACGAGCATTACTTC.

This clonotype occurred many times. V is TRBV5-1 and J is TRBJ2-5; TRBD2 matches at 15 bases. Per germline, CDR1 SGHRS and CDR2 YFSETQ. CDR3 length: 18 residues. Trimming cost V 4 bases and J 0 bases; bases outside gene matches: 7. CDR3 sequence reads: CASSKSGTSGGYQETQYF. Here the CDR3 DNA reads TGCGCCAGCAGCAAGTCCGGGACTAGCGGGGGGTACCAAGAGACCCAGTACTTC.

The chain is built from TRBV28 and TRBJ1-1; a possible D gene is TRBD1 (6 bases). Per germline, CDR1 MDHEN and CDR2 SYDVKM. V lost 7 bases, J lost 10 bases, and 13 bases lay in between. The CDR3 is made up of 11 amino acids. Here the CDR3 reads CASTGGGGAFF. CDR3 DNA sequence: TGTGCCAGCACCGGGGGAGGGGGAGCTTTCTTT.

This clonotype was observed at least ten times. The V gene is TRBV12-5, the J gene TRBJ2-1; tentative D call: TRBD2 (5 bases). This CDR3 is 12 amino acids long. Between the trimmed V and J ends, which lost 4 bases and 9 bases, there was a span of 10 bases. Germline V gene lookup returns CDR1 LGHNT and CDR2 FRNRAP. The CDR3 bases are TGTGCTAGTGGTTGGGAGTCGGTTGAGCAGTTCTTC. This encodes CASGWESVEQFF.

This clonotype was seen at least ten times. The chain is built from TRBV7-8 and TRBJ2-1; 8 bases match TRBD2. The CDR3 loop spans 17 amino acids. J gave up 1 base and V 1 base, and 6 bases lay outside the gene matches. CDR1 is SGHVS and CDR2 is FQNEAQ in the germline V gene. The CDR3 DNA follows: TGTGCCAGCAGCTTAGTGTGGCGGGGGGATTCCTACAATGAGCAGTTCTTC. This gives the protein CASSLVWRGDSYNEQFF.

The table lists this clonotype with many counts. The rearrangement uses TRBV6-1 and TRBJ2-1; 11 positions match TRBD2. Germline values: CDR1 MNHNS, CDR2 SASEGT. The CDR3 runs to 13 residues. This chain's CDR3 is CAATSGVYNEQFF. In DNA form, the CDR3 reads TGTGCGGCGACTAGCGGGGTGTACAATGAGCAGTTCTTC.

In this sample, this clonotype turned up many times. V usage is TRBV5-5 and J usage is TRBJ2-3; D might be TRBD2 (7 bases). V lost 4 bases and J 3 bases, leaving 18 bases between the germline ends. Germline V gene data show CDR1 as SGHKS and CDR2 as YYEKEE (reference sequence). The CDR3 loop spans 16 amino acids. The CDR3 DNA reads as TGTGCCAGCAGCCCTGGGGGGGCGTCGAGGACAGATACGCAGTATTTT. Translated: CASSPGGASRTDTQYF.

In its sample, this clonotype was seen many times. The rearrangement joins TRBV5-1 to TRBJ1-2; 8 bases are shared with TRBD1. V lost 4 bases to trimming and J lost 2 bases; unmatched junction nucleotides: 4. The CDR3 has 14 amino acids. The germline V gene encodes CDR1 SGHRS and CDR2 YFSETQ. CDR3 bases: TGCGCCAGCAGCCCGGGACAGGCGAACTATGGCTACACCTTC. Amino acid sequence: CASSPGQANYGYTF. Looking up the rest from reference TRBV5-1 and TRBJ1-2 gives the full variable domain: KAGVTQTPRYLIKTRGQQVTLSCSPISGHRSVSWYQQTPGQGLQFLFEYFSETQRNKGNFPGRFSGRQFSNSRSEMNVSTLELGDSALYLCASSPGQANYGYTFGSGTRLTVV.

This clonotype was recorded many times. The V gene is TRBV5-5, the J gene TRBJ2-5; 8 bases match TRBD2. This CDR3 has 15 residues. Trimming at V came to 0 bases and at J to 5 bases, leaving 6 bases not matched to a gene. CDR1 is SGHKS and CDR2 is YYEKEE in the germline V gene (reference sequence). In nucleotides, the CDR3 is TGTGCCAGCAGCTTGGCTCTAGCGGGCTCTGAGACCCAGTACTTC. It specifies CASSLALAGSETQYF.

This clonotype occurred many times. V and J are TRBV20-1 and TRBJ2-1, with TRBD2 matching over 10 bases. The V segment lost 6 bases and the J segment 7 bases; nucleotides outside the gene matches: 12. Looked up from germline, CDR1 is DFQATT and CDR2 is SNEGSKA (reference sequence). CDR3 length equals 15 residues. CDR3 amino acids: CSATNLAGVTNEQFF. The CDR3 DNA sequence: TGCAGTGCCACTAATCTAGCGGGGGTGACAAATGAGCAGTTCTTC.

This clonotype appeared many times. An end of the junction differs from the germline gene, which may be a read error. This chain uses TRBV12-3 or TRBV12-4 with TRBJ1-2; D call uncertain. CDR3 size: 8 residues. The CDR3 loop is CASSFSAF. CDR3 bases: TGTGCCAGCAGTTTCTCGGCCTTC.

This clonotype was observed at least ten times. The rearrangement joins TRBV5-1 to TRBJ1-1, with TRBD1 matching over 8 bases. Germline V gene sequence: CDR1 SGHRS, CDR2 YFSETQ. The junction had 10 bases not matched to a gene; V was cut back by 6 bases and J by 6 bases. The CDR3 extends over 14 amino acids. The CDR3 sequence: CASTQGGIGAEAFF. The CDR3 DNA reads as TGCGCCAGCACACAGGGGGGGATTGGCGCTGAAGCTTTCTTT.

This clonotype was recorded at least ten times. The rearrangement links TRBV12-3 or TRBV12-4 to TRBJ2-1; 14 bases line up with TRBD2. With 6 bases clipped from V and 8 bases from J, the junction kept 3 bases outside the gene matches. This CDR3 region has 14 residues. The CDR3 nucleotides read TGTGCCAGCAGGGGGACTAGCGGGGGATATGAGCAGTTCTTC. Protein product: CASRGTSGGYEQFF.